This T cell receptor (beta chain) was sequenced during a study of cytomegalovirus exposure and HLA in healthy donors. Study results and limitations: Some V segments (TRBV6-2 and TRBV6-3 among them) were excluded as indistinguishable. Later analysis identified a missense DCLRE1C variant that was linked to TCR beta V- and J-gene trimming.

These donors counted as nominally healthy when sampled, but unrecorded immune exposures were likely. Both 60 Vbeta primers and 13 Jbeta primers went into the PCR. Only in-frame clones appear in the TCRdb table, and some are missing; sequencing was by immunoSEQ multiplex PCR. The table lists about 73,000 clones, 65% to 85% of them singletons, with around 12% in the top ten. This clone occurred once. The target antigen is unknown. Germline V CDR1 and CDR2: MDHEN, SYDVKM. The CDR3 has 15 amino acids. V was cut by 11 bases and J by 4 bases, with 23 bases left in between. The chain combines TRBV28 with TRBJ1-2; possibly TRBD1 for D (6 bases). The sequenced sample was PBMCs. This receptor was obtained from a man between 65 and 85 years old in good health and CMV-seronegative. The CDR3 is CAGTGEGGRPYGYTF. Here the CDR3 DNA reads TGTGCCGGCACGGGGGAGGGGGGGCGCCCCTATGGCTACACCTTC.